This T cell receptor (beta chain) was identified in a study of human T cells and chemical hapten exposure (dated by TCRdb to 2020 to 2023). Notes on the research overall: For sensitization, 2% DPC in acetone was applied to an approximately 2 cm by approximately 2 cm area of upper inner arm skin. Patients additionally received weekly therapeutic DPC doses to the scalp throughout the roughly 23-week study period. From each blood RNA sample, both TCR alpha and TCR beta chains were sequenced. For TCR sequencing, blood came from about 29 alopecia patients at anywhere from one to four time points (pre-sensitization, 2, 6 and 24 weeks). Blood samples were taken from patients before sensitization (week 0) and at 2, 6 and about 24 weeks after DPC sensitization. Patch testing was performed on the upper back with Finn chambers containing 0.01% DPC, and the patch tests were scored after 6 days according to International Contact Dermatitis Research Group standards. The libraries were sequenced as a pool, and the TCR yield per sample differed mostly because of small variations in library volumes within the pool. The patient cohort, mostly female, included alopecia areata with under or over 50% scalp involvement, alopecia totalis and alopecia universalis. Peripheral blood TCR repertoire changes were tracked in vivo in alopecia patients during primary and secondary sensitization to the hapten diphenylcyclopropenone (DPC). General findings and caveats noted by the study authors: Patch test score correlated positively with the number of PT1 expanded TCRs, reaching significance at thresholds 8, 16 and 32 but not at 4. No change with DPC sensitization was found in the number of TCRs above 1 in 1000 frequency, and no evidence of global repertoire structure alterations was found. Compared with pre-sensitization or healthy control sets, expanded TCRs formed significantly more large CDR3 similarity clusters, which is consistent with antigen-driven responses. Alopecia, a presumed autoimmune disease, was present in all patients, so the immune response of the patients might differ from that of healthy individuals. Repeated subsampling changed both the strength of the expansion versus patch-test correlation and the threshold at which that correlation became significant.

The time point label corresponds to: pre-sensitization, week 0. Read against the paper, the sample's treatment or condition label means: therapeutic diphenylcyclopropenone sensitization with weekly scalp DPC. Total RNA was extracted from unfractionated whole blood that had been collected in Tempus Blood RNA tubes. At each patch-test visit, blood was drawn before the patch test was applied. Patients were considered eligible if aged 18 to 70, diagnosed with alopecia and deemed suitable for DPC therapy, and patients were excluded if pregnant. The CDR3 runs 17 residues from the cysteine to the phenylalanine. CDR3 DNA is the only sequence kept; it has 51 bases, read in frame from the first base. V loses 3 bases at its end and J loses 5 bases; junction bases beyond the gene matches: 14. CDR1 and CDR2, looked up from the germline V gene (reference sequence), are DFQATT and SNEGSKA. Libraries were made using RACE. Data came from a NextSeq 500. During library preparation, unique molecular identifiers were attached to individual cDNA molecules so that TCRs could be counted in a quantitative, reproducible way. The authors' analysis ran thus. Samples had a median of approximately 93,000 TCRs, with a range from about 23,224 to 690,600. V, J and CDR3 annotation of the TCR reads was carried out using the Decombinator software suite. Every sample was subsampled to the same number of TCRs (28,000) for the PS versus PT1 abundance plots. TCRs were defined as expanded if absent before sensitization and observed at least eight times at the 2-week time point. TCRdb passed the public sequencing reads through fastp at Q25 and MiXCR, retaining productive beta sequences. Rows merge per CDR3 protein into single entries with the most common DNA and genes. TCRdb's processing, not the study's, gives the V and J calls here. The sample contains about 55,000 distinct CDR3 sequences, approximately 9.6% of them found a single time. About 9.6% of the sample lies in the top ten.

This clonotype has ten or more counts. There is no known antigen for this receptor. No quality values exist for individual bases; no much larger clone is one base distant. This chain joins TRBV20-1 to TRBJ2-1, with TRBD2 matching 9 junction bases. This sequence was found in a woman in her twenties or thirties with alopecia areata. Some clones in this sample may be carry-over from other donors' samples. The sample in question was whole blood, obtained in connection with sensitization to the hapten diphenylcyclopropenone (DPC). CDR3 protein: CSASSPLALAGNNEQFF. The DNA sequence is as follows: TGCAGTGCTAGTTCCCCCCTAGCGCTAGCGGGGAACAATGAGCAGTTCTTC.